A single sample is the source of the 22 T cell receptor beta chains below, sequenced in a study of cytomegalovirus exposure and HLA in healthy donors. PCR employed 60 Vbeta and 13 Jbeta primers. Measured with immunoSEQ multiplex PCR; TCRdb has only the in-frame clones, and not every one. The table lists 130,000 or so clones, 80% to 90% of them singletons. The sample consisted of PBMCs. These receptors were obtained from a young woman in good health and CMV-seropositive.

The chain joins TRBV5-1 to TRBJ2-2, with 9 nucleotides matching TRBD1. The junction had 7 bases not matched to a gene; V was cut back by 1 base and J by 6 bases. This CDR3 is 16 amino acids long. The germline V gene has CDR1 SGHRS and CDR2 YFSETQ. CDR3: CASSLPGTGWAGELFF. The CDR3 coding sequence is TGCGCCAGCAGCTTGCCCGGGACAGGGTGGGCCGGGGAGCTGTTTTTT.

V is TRBV7-9 and J is TRBJ1-4; no clear D gene. The CDR3 has 15 residues. Germline CDR1 SEHNR, CDR2 FQNEAQ (reference sequence). V was clipped by 1 base and J by 0 bases, with 6 bases between them. CDR3 DNA sequence: TGTGCCAGCAGCTTAGAGAGAGCAACTAATGAAAAACTGTTTTTT. Encoded protein: CASSLERATNEKLFF.

This chain links TRBV29-1 with TRBJ1-1; 7 bases align to TRBD1. Trimming took 6 bases from V and 3 from J; bases not matched to a gene: 10. Germline assignment: CDR1 SQVTM and CDR2 ANQGSEA. This CDR3 comprises 14 residues. CDR3 coding DNA: TGCAGCGTCGGGACAGTTCTCTCGGACACTGAAGCTTTCTTT. It is translated as CSVGTVLSDTEAFF.

In this sample, this clone turned up a few times. This chain links TRBV10-3 with TRBJ2-3; 8 bases match TRBD1. Trimming cost V 8 bases and J 0 bases; bases outside gene matches: 4. Germline V CDR1 and CDR2: ENHRY, SYGVKD. This CDR3 has 14 amino acids. CDR3 coding DNA: TGTGCCATCCTGGACAGGGCAAGCACAGATACGCAGTATTTT. This gives the protein CAILDRASTDTQYF.

The CDR3 sequence: CASSYRTLPYEQYF. CDR3 in DNA: TGTGCCAGCAGTTACCGGACACTCCCCTACGAGCAGTACTTC. The chain employs TRBV6-5 and TRBJ2-7, with D tentatively TRBD1 (5 bases). The CDR3 is made up of 14 amino acids. CDR1 and CDR2 (germline): MNHEY, SVGAGI. The ends were cut back, 2 bases at V and 2 bases at J, with 10 bases in the middle.

The chain couples TRBV2 to TRBJ1-5; D may be TRBD1 (6 bases). CDR3 length: 15 amino acids. Between the trimmed V and J ends, which lost 7 bases and 0 bases, there was a span of 13 bases. Germline V gene lookup returns CDR1 SNHLY and CDR2 FYNNEI. CDR3 sequence: CASNPGHNSNQPQHF. The CDR3 coding sequence is TGTGCCAGCAATCCGGGACATAATAGCAATCAGCCCCAGCATTTT.

The gene calls are TRBV7-9 and TRBJ2-3, with 8 bases that match TRBD2. The CDR3 spans 17 residues. Losses at the gene ends were 1 base for V and 2 bases for J; bases not matched to a gene: 8. Germline values: CDR1 SEHNR, CDR2 FQNEAQ (reference sequence). CDR3 DNA sequence: TGTGCCAGCAGCTTAGGGGCAGGCGGGGGGACCACAGATACGCAGTATTTT. Protein sequence: CASSLGAGGGTTDTQYF.

J is TRBJ2-3 and V is TRBV21-1; the DNA was not used to check the table's D call, TRBD2. TRBV21-1 is tagged as a pseudogene. The CDR3 has 17 residues. CDR3 sequence: CASSKGRGGPCTDTQYF. The CDR3 DNA reads as TGTGCCAGCAGCAAAGGTAGGGGGGGGCCCTGCACAGATACGCAGTATTTT.

CDR3 region: CASSREYPGELFF. The CDR3, as DNA: TGTGCCAGCAGCCGGGAGTATCCCGGGGAGCTGTTTTTT. V gene TRBV2 combines with J gene TRBJ2-2, with D tentatively TRBD2 (6 bases). The CDR3 spans 13 residues. V was pared by 6 bases and J by 6 bases, with 11 bases between. Germline CDR1 and CDR2: SNHLY and FYNNEI.

As to this clone: Other DNA sequences in this sample translate to the same CDR3. V is TRBV13 and J is TRBJ2-3, with 11 bases matching TRBD2. The CDR3 length is 14 residues. Unmatched junction bases numbered 1, after V lost 3 bases and J lost 5 bases. Germline values: CDR1 PRHDT, CDR2 FYEKMQ (reference sequence). The CDR3 sequence: CASSFSGGGDTQYF. The CDR3 region has the DNA TGTGCCAGCAGCTTTAGCGGGGGGGGAGATACGCAGTATTTT.

The chain has TRBV2 and TRBJ2-7; 7 bases are a match to TRBD1. Germline CDR1 reads SNHLY; CDR2 reads FYNNEI. The CDR3 sequence is 13 residues long. The V gene end was trimmed by 10 bases and the J gene end by 0 bases; junction bases not matched to a gene: 6. CDR3 DNA sequence: TGTGCCACCCGACAGGGAACCTCCTACGAGCAGTACTTC. This sequence encodes CATRQGTSYEQYF.

The chain employs TRBV2 and TRBJ2-1; 11 positions agree with TRBD2. The V gene's germline CDR1 is SNHLY and CDR2 FYNNEI. Trimming cost V 7 bases and J 8 bases; bases outside gene matches: 4. There are 13 residues in the CDR3. CDR3 loop: CASTSSGGDEQFF. CDR3 DNA: TGTGCCAGCACAAGTAGCGGGGGGGATGAGCAGTTCTTC.

This clone has only a few counts. The chain uses TRBV5-6 and TRBJ1-1, with D possibly matching TRBD1 (5 bases). Germline V gene sequence: CDR1 SGHDT, CDR2 YYEEEE. The CDR3 spans 14 residues. V was cut by 1 base and J by 2 bases, with 9 bases left in between. CDR3 DNA: TGTGCCAGCAGCTTGTGGGGGGGAAACACTGAAGCTTTCTTT. Amino acid sequence: CASSLWGGNTEAFF.

The chain combines TRBV5-1 with TRBJ2-3, with no clear D. V dropped 4 bases and J dropped 0 bases, with 9 bases sitting between them. The CDR3 consists of 14 residues. Germline loops: CDR1 SGHRS, CDR2 YFSETQ. The CDR3, as DNA: TGCGCCAGCAGCCAATTTGAGAGCACAGATACGCAGTATTTT. The encoded protein is CASSQFESTDTQYF.

Here the CDR3 DNA reads TGTGCCACCAGCAGTACCCGGGACAAGTCGCCCCAGCATTTT. This translates into CATSSTRDKSPQHF. J is TRBJ1-5 and V is TRBV15; D perhaps matches TRBD1 (6 bases). Between the trimmed V and J ends, which lost 3 bases and 9 bases, there was a span of 15 bases. The CDR3 extends over 14 amino acids. Germline loops: CDR1 LNHNV, CDR2 YYDKDF (reference sequence).

This chain joins TRBV5-4 and TRBJ1-6; possible D gene TRBD1, 5 bases. The V gene's germline CDR1 is SGHNT and CDR2 YYREEE (reference sequence). Trimming stripped 6 bases from V and 9 bases from J, with 10 bases between. CDR3 size: 12 residues. The CDR3 spells CASKQGSSPLHF. The CDR3 DNA reads TGTGCCAGCAAGCAGGGAAGTTCACCCCTCCACTTT.

The rearrangement links TRBV5-6 to TRBJ2-7, with 8 bases aligning to TRBD2. Germline V lookup: CDR1 SGHDT, CDR2 YYEEEE. The J segment lost 1 base and the V segment lost 0 bases, leaving 12 bases of the junction unmatched. The CDR3 loop spans 18 amino acids. The CDR3 bases are TGTGCCAGCAGCTTGGAGGTGGGGCGGGAGGTCCCTTCCTACGAGCAGTACTTC. It translates to CASSLEVGREVPSYEQYF.

V is TRBV5-5 and J is TRBJ1-5; D not resolved. Between the trimmed V and J ends, which lost 0 bases and 7 bases, there was a span of 8 bases. CDR1 SGHKS and CDR2 YYEKEE come from the germline V gene (reference sequence). The CDR3 sequence is 13 residues long. This chain's CDR3 is CASSLDWEQPQHF. The CDR3 DNA sequence: TGTGCCAGCAGCTTGGATTGGGAGCAGCCCCAGCATTTT.

This chain joins TRBV19 and TRBJ1-6; the match to TRBD1 covers 7 bases. This CDR3 has 14 amino acids. CDR1 LNHDA and CDR2 SQIVND come from the germline V gene (reference sequence). V shed 1 base and J 8 bases; nucleotides not matched to a gene: 2. CDR3 protein: CASSIVTGDSPLHF. CDR3 in DNA: TGTGCCAGTAGTATAGTAACAGGGGATTCACCCCTCCACTTT.

This clone was seen a handful of times. This chain uses TRBV25-1 with TRBJ1-2; no clear D. V gave up 7 bases and J gave up 4 bases, with 13 bases separating them. This CDR3 comprises 13 residues. Germline lookup yields CDR1 MGHDK and CDR2 SYGVNS. CDR3 in DNA: TGTGCCAGCATGGTACCCTCGGGCTATGGCTACACCTTC. As protein: CASMVPSGYGYTF.

The rearrangement joins TRBV9 to TRBJ1-2, with D possibly TRBD1 on 5 matching bases. Per germline, CDR1 SGDLS and CDR2 YYNGEE. The CDR3 consists of 14 residues. V lost 0 bases and J 6 bases, leaving 12 bases between the germline ends. CDR3 sequence reads: CASSVAGNGDGYTF. The CDR3 DNA is TGTGCCAGCAGCGTAGCAGGGAATGGAGATGGCTACACCTTC. Combining the CDR3 with reference TRBV9 and TRBJ1-2 gives the whole variable domain DSGVTQTPKHLITATGQRVTLRCSPRSGDLSVYWYQQSLDQGLQFLIQYYNGEERAKGNILERFSAQQFPDLHSELNLSSLELGDSALYFCASSVAGNGDGYTFGSGTRLTVV.

The chain links TRBV5-6 to TRBJ1-1, with 11 bases aligning to TRBD1. The length of the CDR3 is 15 residues. Germline lookup yields CDR1 SGHDT and CDR2 YYEEEE. After removal of 4 bases from V and 5 bases from J, the junction contained 7 bases not matched to a gene. The DNA for the CDR3 is TGTGCCAGCAGCCAGGACAGGGGGCCGGTGACTGAAGCTTTCTTT. It translates to CASSQDRGPVTEAFF.